This is a list of T cell receptor beta chains from one sample in a study of T cells after posttransplantation cyclophosphamide. TCRdb keeps only in-frame clones here, not all; method: immunoSEQ multiplex PCR. This sample has some 8,500 clones; over 65% occur once, and the top ten carry more than 20%. The sample was PBMCs, taken after allogeneic stem cell transplant with posttransplant cyclophosphamide. The receptors were gathered from a female patient aged 35-55 years who received an allogeneic stem cell transplant from an unrelated donor, was CMV-positive, and had no GVHD. Some T cells may arise from the graft donor. Both conserved end residues are part of each CDR3. D genes are given only for firm matches. Some rows have no size entry. The others give once, few or many, or a class for an expanded clone.

V	J	D	size	DNA	CDR3
TRBV5-4	TRBJ1-6	TRBD1	.	TGTGCCAGCAGCCAAGAAGGGACAGATCCACGTTCACCCCTCCACTTT	CASSQEGTDPRSPLHF
TRBV2	TRBJ2-7	TRBD1	.	TGTGCCAGTAGGGGGCAGGGTCTCTACGAGCAGTACTTC	CASRGQGLYEQYF
TRBV15	TRBJ2-2	.	.	TGTGCCACCAGCAGAGACAGGGTCACCGGGGAGCTGTTTTTT	CATSRDRVTGELFF
TRBV7-8	TRBJ2-2	TRBD2	.	TGTGCCAGCAGCCTAATCATGGCGGGGGGGCCTGGCGGGGAGCTGTTTTTT	CASSLIMAGGPGGELFF
TRBV19	TRBJ2-5	TRBD2	.	TGTGCCAGTAGTATAGGGGTCTTTGGGCGGGGGGGCCGAGAGACCCAGTACTTC	CASSIGVFGRGGRETQYF
TRBV6-1	TRBJ1-2	TRBD1	.	TGTGCCAGCAGGCACCCGGGACAGGGGGCGCAGGGCTACACCTTC	CASRHPGQGAQGYTF
TRBV5-6	TRBJ2-1	TRBD2	few	TGTGCCAGCAGCTTTTCGCTAGCGGGGGGGCCCCCCTACAATGAGCAGTTCTTC	CASSFSLAGGPPYNEQFF
TRBV19	TRBJ1-2	TRBD1	few	TGTGCCAGTAGTTTTCCGGGACAGGTTTACTCAACTAATGGCTACACCTTC	CASSFPGQVYSTNGYTF
TRBV7-2	TRBJ2-3	.	.	TGTGCCAGCAGCTTGACAGGTTTCACAGATACGCAGTATTTT	CASSLTGFTDTQYF
TRBV11-2	TRBJ2-3	.	.	TGTGCCAGCAGCGGGGGCCTCCCCACAGATACGCAGTATTTT	CASSGGLPTDTQYF
TRBV5-1	TRBJ2-2	TRBD1	.	TGCGCCAGCAGCGGGACAGGGAGTACGAACACCGGGGAGCTGTTTTTT	CASSGTGSTNTGELFF
TRBV9	TRBJ1-2	TRBD1	.	TGTGCCAGCAGCGGAAACAGGGGTGGCTACACCTTC	CASSGNRGGYTF
TRBV6-6	TRBJ1-6	TRBD1	.	TGTGCCAGCAGTTCAAGAAGACAGGGGTTGAATTCACCCCTCCACTTT	CASSSRRQGLNSPLHF
TRBV6-1	TRBJ2-2	.	.	TGTGCCAGCAGTGAAGTCAGGGTGGCCACCGGGGAGCTGTTTTTT	CASSEVRVATGELFF
TRBV6-6	TRBJ2-5	.	.	TGTGCCAGCAGAACATACAACCAAGAGACCCAGTACTTC	CASRTYNQETQYF
TRBV28	TRBJ1-2	.	.	TGTGCCAGCAGGCCACAGGGTAACTATGGCTACACCTTC	CASRPQGNYGYTF
TRBV10-3	TRBJ1-2	.	.	TGTGCCATCAGACAGTCTCCTGTCTATGGCTACACCTTC	CAIRQSPVYGYTF
TRBV5-6	TRBJ1-6	TRBD1	.	TGTGCCAGCAGCGCCCCCTCCACCGGGACAGGGTTTAATTCACCCCTCCACTTT	CASSAPSTGTGFNSPLHF
TRBV5-1	TRBJ2-5	TRBD2	.	TGCGCCAGCCGTAGGGTAGCGGGGGTCCGACAAGAGACCCAGTACTTC	CASRRVAGVRQETQYF
TRBV5-1	TRBJ1-6	.	.	TGCGCCAGCAGCTTGGACGGGGATCGTTATAATTCACCCCTCCACTTT	CASSLDGDRYNSPLHF
TRBV2	TRBJ2-5	TRBD2	.	TGTGCCAGCAGTAAGACTAGCGGGGGCTTCCAAGAGACCCAGTACTTC	CASSKTSGGFQETQYF
TRBV7-2	TRBJ2-1	TRBD1	.	TGTGCCAGCAGCTTAGCCGGGACAGCGTACAATGAGCAGTTCTTC	CASSLAGTAYNEQFF
TRBV7-9	TRBJ1-1	TRBD1	.	TGTGCCAGCAGTTGGGGGACAGGGTCTCGGAACACTGAAGCTTTCTTT	CASSWGTGSRNTEAFF
TRBV5-1	TRBJ2-5	TRBD2	.	TGCGCCAGCAGCTTAGGCGGGGGGCCGCAAGAGACCCAGTACTTC	CASSLGGGPQETQYF
TRBV5-1	TRBJ2-2	TRBD2	.	TGCGCCAGCGGCTCCCAGGGAGGGAATAGCGGGGAGCTGTTTTTT	CASGSQGGNSGELFF
TRBV6-5	TRBJ1-1	.	.	TGTGCCAGCAGTTCTCCTGGCAACACTGAAGCTTTCTTT	CASSSPGNTEAFF
TRBV5-1	TRBJ1-6	.	.	TGCGCCAGCAGCCCCGGGGTAGGGATCGATAATTCACCCCTCCACTTT	CASSPGVGIDNSPLHF
TRBV10-3	TRBJ2-2	TRBD1	.	TGTGCCACCGGCGGGACAGGGAACACCGGGGAGCTGTTTTTT	CATGGTGNTGELFF
TRBV7-8	TRBJ2-1	.	.	TGTGCCAGCAGCTTAGGAGGGCCAACTAGCACGAATGAGCAGTTCTTC	CASSLGGPTSTNEQFF
TRBV9	TRBJ1-1	.	.	TGTGCCAGCAGCGCGCCGCCAACTTCGAACACTGAAGCTTTCTTT	CASSAPPTSNTEAFF
TRBV6-4	TRBJ2-3	.	once	TGTGCCAGCAGTGACACCCTGCGCGATACGCAGTATTTT	CASSDTLRDTQYF
TRBV15	TRBJ1-1	TRBD1	.	TGTGCCACCAGCAAAGAACAGGGGGTCAACACTGAAGCTTTCTTT	CATSKEQGVNTEAFF
TRBV4-1	TRBJ2-7	TRBD1	.	TGCGCCAGCAGCCATGCCCCTGGGACAGCCTGGGAGCAGTACTTC	CASSHAPGTAWEQYF
TRBV11-2	TRBJ1-1	.	.	TGTGCCAGCAGCAAAATAAACACGCCTGAAGCTTTCTTT	CASSKINTPEAFF
TRBV5-1	TRBJ2-1	TRBD1	large	TGCGCCAGCAGCTGGTCACAGGGGATGTCCTACAATGAGCAGTTCTTC	CASSWSQGMSYNEQFF
TRBV27	TRBJ2-2	.	once	TGTGCCAGCAGGGACTCGGGTACCGGGGAGCTGTTTTTT	CASRDSGTGELFF
TRBV21-1	TRBJ1-3	.	.	TGTGCCAGCAGCCCGCAGGGCGCTGGAAACACCATATATTTT	CASSPQGAGNTIYF
TRBV11-2	TRBJ2-2	.	.	TGTGCCAGCACTTCGAGCACCGGGGAGCTGTTTTTT	CASTSSTGELFF
TRBV6-1	TRBJ1-1	.	.	TGTGCCAGCAGTTTTGGACAGTCGAACACTGAAGCTTTCTTT	CASSFGQSNTEAFF
TRBV11-2	TRBJ2-7	.	.	TGTGCCAGCAGCTTAGTGCCCCACAGTGACTACGAGCAGTACTTC	CASSLVPHSDYEQYF
TRBV27	TRBJ1-2	TRBD1	.	TGTGCCAGCAGTAACCCCGGACAGGGGGTGCGTGGCTACACCTTC	CASSNPGQGVRGYTF
TRBV11-3	TRBJ2-1	TRBD2	.	TGTGCCAGCAGCTTAGATTTCGGGAGGGGAAGCGAGCAGTTCTTC	CASSLDFGRGSEQFF
TRBV2	TRBJ2-1	TRBD2	.	TGTGCCAGCAGTGCCTCCGCCAGCGGGGGCCGAAACAATGAGCAGTTCTTC	CASSASASGGRNNEQFF
TRBV11-3	TRBJ1-2	.	.	TGTGCCAGCAGCTTGAGACAGGAAAATCTCCATGGCTACACCTTC	CASSLRQENLHGYTF
TRBV5-5	TRBJ2-1	TRBD2	.	TGTGCCAGCAGCATAAGCGGGGGGGACTACAATGAGCAGTTCTTC	CASSISGGDYNEQFF
TRBV6-5	TRBJ1-1	TRBD1	few	TGTGCCAGCAGAGCAGGGGGCAGGACTGAAGCTTTCTTT	CASRAGGRTEAFF
TRBV4-3	TRBJ2-3	TRBD2	.	TGCGCCAGCAGCCAGACTAGCTTGGACACAGATACGCAGTATTTT	CASSQTSLDTDTQYF
TRBV9	TRBJ1-3	TRBD1	.	TGTGCCAGCAGCGTAGGGGACAGGCCCTCTGGAAACACCATATATTTT	CASSVGDRPSGNTIYF
TRBV5-4	TRBJ1-5	TRBD1	.	TGTGCCAGCAGCTCACAGGGGTGGGATGGCAATCAGCCCCAGCATTTT	CASSSQGWDGNQPQHF
TRBV18	TRBJ1-2	.	.	TGTGCCAGCTCACCATCGGGGGAGAACTATGGCTACACCTTC	CASSPSGENYGYTF
TRBV19	TRBJ1-1	.	.	TGTGCCAGTAGTCGGGGGGGCACTGAAGCTTTCTTT	CASSRGGTEAFF
TRBV5-1	TRBJ2-5	.	.	TGCGCCAGCAGCTTGGCCCCAGAACAAGAGACCCAGTACTTC	CASSLAPEQETQYF
TRBV27	TRBJ1-5	TRBD1	.	TGTGCCAGCAGTTTATTCCCCGGGACAGGGTTTGGTCAGCCCCAGCATTTT	CASSLFPGTGFGQPQHF
TRBV11-2	TRBJ2-7	TRBD1	.	TGTGCCAGCAGCCCCGGACAGGGGGCAGGGAGGGAGCAGTACTTC	CASSPGQGAGREQYF
TRBV7-9	TRBJ2-1	.	.	TGTGCCAGCAGCATCCTACGGACCAGGGGTGAGCAGTTCTTC	CASSILRTRGEQFF
TRBV6-1	TRBJ2-7	.	.	TGTGCCAGCAGTGTCCATCACGAGCAGTACTTC	CASSVHHEQYF
TRBV4-1	TRBJ2-5	.	.	TGCGCCAGCAGCCAAGAAGAGGGCAGGAAGGAGACCCAGTACTTC	CASSQEEGRKETQYF
TRBV6-5	TRBJ2-7	TRBD2	few	TGTGCCAGCAGTTACTCGAGCCCGGGGGGGCCCTACGAGCAGTACTTC	CASSYSSPGGPYEQYF
TRBV7-9	TRBJ2-7	.	few	TGTGCCAGCAGCTTAGCGGGCGTTGACTACGAGCAGTACTTC	CASSLAGVDYEQYF